The 9 T cell receptor beta chains below come from one sample, sequenced in a study of T cells in tumors after PD-1 blockade. Sequencing was performed with immunoSEQ multiplex PCR; in TCRdb, only in-frame clones are kept and a portion is missing. Found here are about 14,000 clones, around four fifths of them singletons; the top ten hold roughly 25%. Source: PBMCs, taken after anti-PD-1 treatment. The source is a human donor with basal cell carcinoma.

The chain carries TRBV6-1 and TRBJ1-2; maybe TRBD1 (5 bases). V was pared by 1 base and J by 7 bases, with 10 bases between. Germline lookup yields CDR1 MNHNS and CDR2 SASEGT. This CDR3 has 13 residues. This CDR3 reads CASSEGDWRGYTF. CDR3 sequence (DNA): TGTGCCAGCAGTGAAGGGGACTGGCGTGGCTACACCTTC.

This clone was recorded a few times. This chain uses TRBV2 with TRBJ2-7, with 12 bases fitting TRBD2. The CDR3 contains 15 residues. V shed 5 bases and J 5 bases; nucleotides not matched to a gene: 7. Germline V gives CDR1 SNHLY, CDR2 FYNNEI. The CDR3 region is CASSKLAGGVNEQYF. The CDR3 DNA sequence: TGTGCCAGCAGTAAACTAGCGGGAGGTGTCAACGAGCAGTACTTC. Filled out from reference TRBV2 and TRBJ2-7, the complete variable domain reads EPEVTQTPSHQVTQMGQEVILRCVPISNHLYFYWYRQILGQKVEFLVSFYNNEISEKSEIFDDQFSVERPDGSNFTLKIRSTKLEDSAMYFCASSKLAGGVNEQYFGPGTRLTVT.

This clone was picked up one time. The J gene is TRBJ2-7, the V gene TRBV6-5; possible D gene TRBD1, 6 bases. The V and J ends lost 5 bases and 0 bases respectively, with 11 bases between them. This CDR3 comprises 14 residues. The germline V gene encodes CDR1 MNHEY and CDR2 SVGAGI. CDR3 DNA sequence: TGTGCCAGCAGTCTCACAGGGATCTCCTACGAGCAGTACTTC. This gives the protein CASSLTGISYEQYF.

CDR3 in amino acids: CASSMMVDNSPLHF. The CDR3 DNA sequence: TGTGCCAGTAGTATGATGGTAGATAATTCACCCCTCCACTTT. The rearrangement joins TRBV19 to TRBJ1-6; D call uncertain. With 3 bases removed from V and 5 bases from J, the gap between germline ends came to 8 bases. The CDR3 consists of 14 residues. CDR1 is LNHDA, CDR2 SQIVND, per germline (reference sequence).

This clone appeared once. This sequence joins TRBV28 and TRBJ2-6, with TRBD1 matching 7 bases. This CDR3 is 17 amino acids long. Germline assignment: CDR1 MDHEN and CDR2 SYDVKM. With 6 bases clipped from V and 3 bases from J, the junction kept 11 bases outside the gene matches. In DNA, the CDR3 is TGTGCCAGCAGACCCACGACAGGGATCGGTGGGGCCAACGTCCTGACTTTC. Translated: CASRPTTGIGGANVLTF. Complete variable domain (other parts from reference TRBV28 and TRBJ2-6): DVKVTQSSRYLVKRTGEKVFLECVQDMDHENMFWYRQDPGLGLRLIYFSYDVKMKEKGDIPEGYSVSREKKERFSLILESASTNQTSMYLCASRPTTGIGGANVLTFGAGSRLTVL.

The rearrangement joins TRBV24-1 to TRBJ2-5; D might be TRBD1 (6 bases). This CDR3 region has 11 residues. The germline CDR1 and CDR2 sequences are KGHDR and SFDVKD. V was clipped by 9 bases and J by 2 bases, with 6 bases between them. In DNA, the CDR3 is TGTGCCACCGGACAGCAAGAGACCCAGTACTTC. Its protein is CATGQQETQYF.

This chain connects TRBV14 to TRBJ1-3; unclear D gene. V was trimmed by 6 bases and J by 1 base, leaving 7 bases between them. This CDR3 contains 13 residues. Germline assignment: CDR1 SGHDN and CDR2 FVKESK. The CDR3 nucleotides are TGTGCCAGCAGAGGACCTTCTGGAAACACCATATATTTT. It codes for CASRGPSGNTIYF.

This clone came up a few times. V gene TRBV2 combines with J gene TRBJ1-5; maybe TRBD1 (5 bases). CDR1 is SNHLY and CDR2 is FYNNEI in the germline V gene. The V gene lost 1 base and the J gene lost 3 bases, with 7 bases spanning the gap. The length of the CDR3 is 14 residues. The CDR3: CASSEEQANQPQHF. In DNA, the CDR3 is TGTGCCAGCAGTGAAGAACAGGCCAATCAGCCCCAGCATTTT.

The rearrangement joins TRBV5-6 to TRBJ1-4; maybe TRBD1 (6 bases). The CDR3 length is 16 residues. CDR1 and CDR2 from the germline V gene are SGHDT and YYEEEE. The V gene lost 0 bases and the J gene lost 6 bases, with 15 bases spanning the gap. The CDR3 loop is CASSLANRGAYEKLFF. The CDR3 DNA is TGTGCCAGCAGCTTGGCCAACCGGGGGGCTTATGAAAAACTGTTTTTT.